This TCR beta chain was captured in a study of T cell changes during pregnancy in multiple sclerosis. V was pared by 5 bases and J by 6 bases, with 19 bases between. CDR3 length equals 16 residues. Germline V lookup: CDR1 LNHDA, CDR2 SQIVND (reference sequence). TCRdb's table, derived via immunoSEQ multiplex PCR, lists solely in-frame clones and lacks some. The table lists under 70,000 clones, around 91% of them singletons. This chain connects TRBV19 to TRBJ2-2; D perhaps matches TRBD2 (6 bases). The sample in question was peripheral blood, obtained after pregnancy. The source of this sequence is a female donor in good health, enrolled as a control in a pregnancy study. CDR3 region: CASSPRLVQWAGELFF. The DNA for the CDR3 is TGTGCCAGTAGTCCCCGACTAGTTCAGTGGGCCGGGGAGCTGTTTTTT. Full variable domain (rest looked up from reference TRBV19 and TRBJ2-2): DGGITQSPKYLFRKEGQNVTLSCEQNLNHDAMYWYRQDPGQGLRLIYYSQIVNDFQKGDIAEGYSVSREKKESFPLTVTSAQKNPTAFYLCASSPRLVQWAGELFFGEGSRLTVL.